This is a list of T cell receptor beta chains from one sample in a study of identical twins. TCRdb ran MiXCR on the 5' RACE reads and lists one entry per CDR3 protein. The data contain some 730,000 distinct CDR3 sequences, 18% of them seen just once; the ten biggest clones take up around 13%. The sample was also reused in another study, on T cells expressing NK-cell markers.

Material: PBMCs. Every receptor here comes from a woman aged 18-29 years in good health. The CDR3 runs from the conserved cysteine through the conserved F or W. A D gene is named only where the DNA matches it firmly. Rows may omit the clone size; those that give it use once, few, many or a size class.

TGCAGTGCTACAAGGAGTTGGTGGGGGACACAAGAGACCCAGTACTTC | CSATRSWWGTQETQYF | - | few | TRBJ2-5 | TRBV20-1
TGTGCCAGCAGCTTATCCGAGGGGGTGAATGAGCAGTTCTTC | CASSLSEGVNEQFF | - | - | TRBJ2-1 | TRBV11-2
TGTGCCAGCAGCGTATCCCTGTCGGGGAGACAAGAGACCCAGTACTTC | CASSVSLSGRQETQYF | - | - | TRBJ2-5 | TRBV9
TGTGCCACGGGGACAGGGGAGGAAAACATTCAGTACTTC | CATGTGEENIQYF | TRBD1 | - | TRBJ2-4 | TRBV7-9
TGTGCCAGCAGAGGCGACAGTTGGAATGAAAAACTGTTTTTT | CASRGDSWNEKLFF | - | - | TRBJ1-4 | TRBV6-1
TGTGCCAGCAGCTTATTAGGGGACGGACCTTACGAGCAGTACTTC | CASSLLGDGPYEQYF | - | - | TRBJ2-7 | TRBV7-2
TGTGCCATCAGTGAGTTGATTAGCTCCTACAATGAGCAGTTCTTC | CAISELISSYNEQFF | - | - | TRBJ2-1 | TRBV10-3
TGTGCCAGCAGCTCCGCAAGGGGGGCTGCTGGGAATGAGCAGTTCTTC | CASSSARGAAGNEQFF | - | - | TRBJ2-1 | TRBV11-2
TGTGCCAGCCAGCTTAGATGGTGGAGTTCCTACAATGAGCAGTTCTTC | CASQLRWWSSYNEQFF | - | - | TRBJ2-1 | TRBV7-2
TGTGCCAGCAGTCCCGTAGGGGGAGGGCCGAGAGATACGCAGTATTTT | CASSPVGGGPRDTQYF | - | - | TRBJ2-3 | TRBV7-2
TGTGCCAGCAGCGAGCGGGCAGGGAACTACGAGCAGTACTTC | CASSERAGNYEQYF | - | - | TRBJ2-7 | TRBV9
TGTGCCAGCAGCTTGGAGAAAGGGGGATCAAGGGGCTACACCTTC | CASSLEKGGSRGYTF | - | few | TRBJ1-2 | TRBV7-9
TGTGCCAGTAGTCTGACTAGCGGGAGGTATGAGCAGTTCTTC | CASSLTSGRYEQFF | TRBD2 | once | TRBJ2-1 | TRBV19
TGTGCCATCAGGGGTCAGGTGGGGCTCGAGCAGTACTTC | CAIRGQVGLEQYF | - | - | TRBJ2-7 | TRBV10-3
TGCAGCGTGCCAGGGGCAGGGTATGGCTACACCTTC | CSVPGAGYGYTF | - | - | TRBJ1-2 | TRBV29-1
TGTGCCAGCAGCCAAGCCTTCAGTCTAGCGGGGGGTAGGAATGAGCAGTTCTTC | CASSQAFSLAGGRNEQFF | TRBD2 | few | TRBJ2-1 | TRBV3-1
TGTGCCAGTAGTCCCCGACAGGGGCTGGGTGGCACTGAAGCTTTCTTT | CASSPRQGLGGTEAFF | TRBD1 | - | TRBJ1-1 | TRBV19
TGTGCCAGCAGCTGGGGAATAGATACGCAGTATTTT | CASSWGIDTQYF | - | few | TRBJ2-3 | TRBV7-9
TGTGCCAGCAGTCAACAGAGTCTCACCGGGGAGCTGTTTTTT | CASSQQSLTGELFF | - | - | TRBJ2-2 | TRBV12-3/TRBV12-4
TGTGCCAGCACGACAGGGATGAACACTGAAGCTTTCTTT | CASTTGMNTEAFF | TRBD1 | few | TRBJ1-1 | TRBV6-1
TGTGCCAGCAGCCATGTCGAGAAGGGGACCTACGAGCAGTACTTC | CASSHVEKGTYEQYF | - | few | TRBJ2-7 | TRBV7-6
TGTGCCAGCAGTTTTGGGTTATCTGGGACCCAGTACTTC | CASSFGLSGTQYF | - | - | TRBJ2-5 | TRBV12-3/TRBV12-4
TGTGCCAGCAGTCTTAGGCCGACAGGTTCGAACACTGAAGCTTTCTTT | CASSLRPTGSNTEAFF | - | - | TRBJ1-1 | TRBV12-3/TRBV12-4
TGTGCCAGCAGTTGGAGCCTCAAGCCCCAGCATTTT | CASSWSLKPQHF | - | few | TRBJ1-5 | TRBV12-3/TRBV12-4
TGTGCCAGCAGTCTCGGGCAGCTTGGTGCCGAGACCCAGTACTTC | CASSLGQLGAETQYF | - | few | TRBJ2-5 | TRBV12-3/TRBV12-4
TGTGCCATCGGGACTAGCGGGGAACGCAATGAGCAGTTCTTC | CAIGTSGERNEQFF | TRBD2 | few | TRBJ2-1 | TRBV10-3
TGTGCCAGCAGTGCCCCCCGGGGGACTGAAGCTTTCTTT | CASSAPRGTEAFF | - | - | TRBJ1-1 | TRBV12-3/TRBV12-4
TGCAGTGCTAGGACCGGTTTTGTCGATACGCAGTATTTT | CSARTGFVDTQYF | - | - | TRBJ2-3 | TRBV20-1
TGTGCCAGCAGCGTCGAGGGAGGGGGGAACACTGAAGCTTTCTTT | CASSVEGGGNTEAFF | - | few | TRBJ1-1 | TRBV9
TGCAGTGCTAGGACAAATAGCAATCAGCCCCAGCATTTT | CSARTNSNQPQHF | - | - | TRBJ1-5 | TRBV20-1
TGTGCCAGCAGCGTAGATGGGGGACAGGGTAATTCCCCCTATGGCTACACCTTC | CASSVDGGQGNSPYGYTF | TRBD1 | few | TRBJ1-2 | TRBV9